The rows below give T cell receptor beta chains drawn from one sample of a study of cytomegalovirus exposure and HLA in healthy donors. The repertoire was sequenced with immunoSEQ multiplex PCR; TCRdb's copy has only in-frame clones and lacks some. This table has about 280,000 clones, approximately 90% appearing once. The sequencing input was PBMCs. All receptors derive from a woman under 30 in good health and CMV-seronegative. The CDR3 runs from the conserved cysteine through the conserved F or W. A D gene is named only where the DNA matches it firmly. Clone size is given for some rows only: seen once, a few or many times, or a class if the clone is expanded.

j_call clone_size d_call v_call cdr3_nt cdr3_aa
TRBJ2-7 once - TRBV2 TGTGCCAGCACCCCCTGGGGCGGGGATCCCGGACACTTC CASTPWGGDPGHF
TRBJ2-7 - TRBD1 TRBV12-5 TGTGCTAGTGGTCCCGGACAGGGGGCCTACGAGCAGTACTTC CASGPGQGAYEQYF
TRBJ2-3 - TRBD2 TRBV6-5 TGTGCCAGCAGCCGGGGGGGCCGATCCGATACGCAGTATTTT CASSRGGRSDTQYF
TRBJ2-7 - TRBD1 TRBV18 TGTGCCAGCTCACCCCGGGACAGGGGGCTCTACGAGCAGTACTTC CASSPRDRGLYEQYF
TRBJ1-2 - TRBD1 TRBV9 TGTGCCAGCAGCTTACAGGGGGCGGGGGGCTATGGCTACACCTTC CASSLQGAGGYGYTF
TRBJ1-1 - - TRBV29-1 TGCAGCGCCCGGGGGGACACTGAAGCTTTCTTT CSARGDTEAFF
TRBJ1-1 - - TRBV19 TGTGCCAGTAGTATGGGGGCCCAGGGGAGTACTGAAGCTTTCTTT CASSMGAQGSTEAFF
TRBJ1-6 - TRBD1 TRBV30 TGTGCCTGGAGTGTACAGGGGGATTCACCCCTCCACTTT CAWSVQGDSPLHF
TRBJ2-1 - TRBD2 TRBV12-5 TGTGCTAGTGGTTCCCCCGGGGGGGCAAGGGAGCAGTTCTTC CASGSPGGAREQFF
TRBJ2-1 - TRBD2 TRBV5-8 TGTGCCAGCAGCTTGCGACTAGCGGCCTACAATGAGCAGTTCTTC CASSLRLAAYNEQFF
TRBJ1-2 - - TRBV13 TGTGCCAGCAGCCCAGAAAGGGGGTTCACAGCCAACTATGGCTACACCTTC CASSPERGFTANYGYTF
TRBJ2-7 - TRBD2 TRBV4-1 TGCGCCAGCAGCCAAGAACCGGGGGGAAGTTGGTACGAGCAGTACTTC CASSQEPGGSWYEQYF
TRBJ2-7 - - TRBV6-5 TGTGCCAGCAGCTCAGCACTAGGTACCTACGAGCAGTACTTC CASSSALGTYEQYF
TRBJ2-7 - - TRBV5-1 TGCGCCAGCAGCTGGGACTTACAGGTGACCTACGAGCAGTACTTC CASSWDLQVTYEQYF
TRBJ1-1 - - TRBV7-9 TGTGCCAGCAGCTTAGGTGAGAGTATGAACACTGAAGCTTTCTTT CASSLGESMNTEAFF
TRBJ1-5 - - TRBV7-2 TGTGCCAGCAGCCTAGGAAGGGGGAATCAGCCCCAGCATTTT CASSLGRGNQPQHF
TRBJ2-3 - - TRBV6-5 TGTGCCAGCAGTAGGGGAGGTCCGGGAACAGATACGCAGTATTTT CASSRGGPGTDTQYF
TRBJ2-7 - - TRBV9 TGTGCCAGCAGCCCAAGATCGGGACTCCCGACGAGCTACGAGCAGTACTTC CASSPRSGLPTSYEQYF
TRBJ2-7 - TRBD1 TRBV11-2 TGTGCCAGCCGCCCCATTCGGCGGACAGGGGCCGACGAGCAGTACTTC CASRPIRRTGADEQYF
TRBJ2-1 - TRBD2 TRBV7-3 TGTGCCAGCAGCATCCAGACTAGCAGCAATGAGCAGTTCTTC CASSIQTSSNEQFF
TRBJ2-2 - - TRBV7-9 TGTGCCAGCAGCCCCTTCGGGGGAGCGGGCACCGGGGAGCTGTTTTTT CASSPFGGAGTGELFF
TRBJ2-4 - - TRBV6-1 TGTGCCAGTCGATCCGGGGATTCCAAAAACATTCAGTACTTC CASRSGDSKNIQYF
TRBJ1-5 - - TRBV11-2 TGTGCCAGCAGCTTAGGACTGGCAGTTAGTCAGCCCCAGCATTTT CASSLGLAVSQPQHF
TRBJ1-6 - - TRBV30 TGTGCCTGGAGAACAGGGTCCAATTCACCCCTCCACTTT CAWRTGSNSPLHF
TRBJ1-1 once - TRBV27 TGTGCCAGCAGTACACAGGGCGTCCCCCGAAAAGCTTTCTTT CASSTQGVPRKAFF
TRBJ2-1 - - TRBV4-1 TGCGCCAGCAGCCACCCGGGACAAGCCTACAATGAGCAGTTCTTC CASSHPGQAYNEQFF
TRBJ1-2 - - TRBV2 TGTGCCAGCCGGTCCCACAGGAACTATGGCTACACCTTC CASRSHRNYGYTF
TRBJ1-3 once - TRBV6-1 TGTGCCAGCACCAAGCGGGGCAACTCTGGAAACACCATATATTTT CASTKRGNSGNTIYF
TRBJ1-4 - TRBD1 TRBV18 TGTGCCAGCTCACTCGTTTTCGGGAAGACAGGGAAGAATGAAAAACTGTTTTTT CASSLVFGKTGKNEKLFF
TRBJ2-7 - - TRBV25-1 TGTGCCAGCAGTGAATACTACGAGAGGGAAAAGCAGTACTTC CASSEYYEREKQYF
TRBJ1-2 once - TRBV5-8 TGTGCCAGCAGCTTGGCCTTAACCTTGTCGAGCAGGGGTGGCTACACCTTC CASSLALTLSSRGGYTF
TRBJ2-3 - TRBD2 TRBV9 TGTGCCAGCAGCGTGACTAGCGGGGGGGCAGATACGCAGTATTTT CASSVTSGGADTQYF
TRBJ2-7 once - TRBV28 TGTGCCAGCAGAGAATCAGGGCCCGAGCAGTACTTC CASRESGPEQYF
TRBJ1-2 - - TRBV15 TGTGCCACCAGCAATCTCGGGTATGGCTACACCTTC CATSNLGYGYTF
TRBJ2-3 - - TRBV19 TGTGCCAGTAGTATTTCACGGTTGACAGATACGCAGTATTTT CASSISRLTDTQYF
TRBJ1-4 - TRBD1 TRBV6-1 TGTGCCAGCAGCCAAACCACAGGGGGCGTAGAAAAACTGTTTTTT CASSQTTGGVEKLFF
TRBJ1-2 - - TRBV7-3 TGTGCCAGCAGCCCGGACAGCTCTTCTAACTATGGCTACACCTTC CASSPDSSSNYGYTF